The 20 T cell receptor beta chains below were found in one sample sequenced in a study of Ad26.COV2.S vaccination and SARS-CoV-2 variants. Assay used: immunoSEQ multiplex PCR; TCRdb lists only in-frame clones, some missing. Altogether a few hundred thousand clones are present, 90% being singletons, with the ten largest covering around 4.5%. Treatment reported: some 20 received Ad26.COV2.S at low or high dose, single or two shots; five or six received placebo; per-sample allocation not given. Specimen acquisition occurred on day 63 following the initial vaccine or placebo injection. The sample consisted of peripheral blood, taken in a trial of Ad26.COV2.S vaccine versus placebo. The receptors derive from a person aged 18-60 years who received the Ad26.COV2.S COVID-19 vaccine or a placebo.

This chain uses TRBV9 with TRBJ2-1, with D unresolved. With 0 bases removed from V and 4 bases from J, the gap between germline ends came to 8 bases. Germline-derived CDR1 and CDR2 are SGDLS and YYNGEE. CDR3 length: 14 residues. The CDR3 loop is CASSVGPRYNEQFF. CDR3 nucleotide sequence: TGTGCCAGCAGCGTAGGGCCCAGGTACAATGAGCAGTTCTTC.

DNA of the CDR3: TGTGCCAGCAGCTTAGTTTTCCGCGGGAGTGCGTACAATGAGCAGTTCTTC. Protein: CASSLVFRGSAYNEQFF. The J gene is TRBJ2-1, the V gene TRBV11-2; 7 bases align to TRBD2. J was trimmed by 4 bases and V by 1 base; bases with no gene match: 10. This CDR3 is 17 amino acids long. Germline lookup yields CDR1 SGHAT and CDR2 FQNNGV. The full variable domain, its missing parts supplied by reference TRBV11-2 and TRBJ2-1, is EAGVAQSPRYKIIEKRQSVAFWCNPISGHATLYWYQQILGQGPKLLIQFQNNGVVDDSQLPKDRFSAERLKGVDSTLKIQPAKLEDSAVYLCASSLVFRGSAYNEQFFGPGTRLTVL.

The CDR3 spells CASSPGRTYEQYF. The CDR3 coding sequence is TGTGCCAGCAGCCCGGGACGGACCTACGAGCAGTACTTC. V and J are TRBV6-2 or TRBV6-3 and TRBJ2-7; D may correspond to TRBD1 or TRBD2 (5 bases each). The V gene's germline CDR1 is MNHEY and CDR2 SVGEGT. The V and J ends lost 6 bases and 2 bases respectively, with 11 bases between them. This CDR3 is 13 amino acids long.

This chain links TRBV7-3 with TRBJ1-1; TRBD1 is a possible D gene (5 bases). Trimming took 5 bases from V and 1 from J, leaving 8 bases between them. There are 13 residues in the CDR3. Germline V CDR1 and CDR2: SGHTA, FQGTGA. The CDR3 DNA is TGTGCCAGCAGCCAAGACAGGAACACTGAAGCTTTCTTT. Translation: CASSQDRNTEAFF.

The CDR3, as DNA: TGTGCCATCATGGGGACCGGGACTAGCGGGAGTAACTCCTACAATGAGCAGTTCTTC. Amino acids: CAIMGTGTSGSNSYNEQFF. The chain combines TRBV10-3 with TRBJ2-1; 14 nucleotides match TRBD2. The CDR3 is 19 residues long. Germline V gene sequence: CDR1 ENHRY, CDR2 SYGVKD. Losses at the gene ends were 7 bases for V and 0 bases for J; bases not matched to a gene: 11.

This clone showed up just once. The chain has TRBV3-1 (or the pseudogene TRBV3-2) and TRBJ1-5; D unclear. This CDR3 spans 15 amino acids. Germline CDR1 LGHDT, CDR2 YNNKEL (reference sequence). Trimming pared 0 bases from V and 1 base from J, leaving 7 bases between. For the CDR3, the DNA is TGTGCCAGCAGCCAAGATTTGGGCAGCAATCAGCCCCAGCATTTT. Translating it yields CASSQDLGSNQPQHF.

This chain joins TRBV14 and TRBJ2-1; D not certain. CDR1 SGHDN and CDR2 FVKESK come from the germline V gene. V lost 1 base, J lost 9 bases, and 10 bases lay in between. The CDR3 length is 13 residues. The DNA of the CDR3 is TGTGCCAGCAGCCAAGTTCAGCTCGGTGAGCAGTTCTTC. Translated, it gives CASSQVQLGEQFF. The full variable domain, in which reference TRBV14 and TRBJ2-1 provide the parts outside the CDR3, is EAGVTQFPSHSVIEKGQTVTLRCDPISGHDNLYWYRRVMGKEIKFLLHFVKESKQDESGMPNNRFLAERTGGTYSTLKVQPAELEDSGVYFCASSQVQLGEQFFGPGTRLTVL.

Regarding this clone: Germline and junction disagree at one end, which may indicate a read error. CDR3 nucleotides: TGCACCAGCAGCCGGAGCCTCCGGGACTTGATCCAAGAGACCCAGTACTTC. It is translated as CTSSRSLRDLIQETQYF. V and J are TRBV4-3 and TRBJ2-5, with D possibly TRBD2 on 6 matching bases. Germline values: CDR1 LGHNA, CDR2 YSLEER. This CDR3 contains 17 residues.

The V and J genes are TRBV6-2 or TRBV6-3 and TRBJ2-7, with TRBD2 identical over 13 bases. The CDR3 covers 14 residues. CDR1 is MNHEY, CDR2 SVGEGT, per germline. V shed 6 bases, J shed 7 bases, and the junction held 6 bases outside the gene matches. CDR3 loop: CASSLLAGGREQYF. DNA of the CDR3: TGTGCCAGCAGCCTACTAGCGGGAGGGCGGGAGCAGTACTTC.

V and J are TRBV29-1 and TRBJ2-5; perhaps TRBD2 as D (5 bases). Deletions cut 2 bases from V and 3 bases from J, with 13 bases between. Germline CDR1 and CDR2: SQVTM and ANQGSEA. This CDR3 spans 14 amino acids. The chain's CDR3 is CSVERIVGKETQYF. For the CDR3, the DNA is TGCAGCGTTGAAAGGATTGTCGGGAAAGAGACCCAGTACTTC.

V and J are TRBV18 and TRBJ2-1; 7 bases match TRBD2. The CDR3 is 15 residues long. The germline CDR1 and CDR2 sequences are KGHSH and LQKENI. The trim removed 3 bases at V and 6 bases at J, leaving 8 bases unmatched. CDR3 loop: CASSPLAETLNEQFF. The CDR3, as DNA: TGTGCCAGCTCACCCCTAGCGGAGACTCTCAATGAGCAGTTCTTC.

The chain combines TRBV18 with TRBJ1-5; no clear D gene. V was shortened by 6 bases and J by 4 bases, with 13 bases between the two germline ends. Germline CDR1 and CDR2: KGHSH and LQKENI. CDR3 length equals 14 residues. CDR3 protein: CASSHGSGNQPQHF. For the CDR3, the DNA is TGTGCCAGCTCCCACGGCAGTGGGAATCAGCCCCAGCATTTT. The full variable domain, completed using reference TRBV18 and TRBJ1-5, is NAGVMQNPRHLVRRRGQEARLRCSPMKGHSHVYWYRQLPEEGLKFMVYLQKENIIDESGMPKERFSAEFPKEGPSILRIQQVVRGDSAAYFCASSHGSGNQPQHFGDGTRLSIL.

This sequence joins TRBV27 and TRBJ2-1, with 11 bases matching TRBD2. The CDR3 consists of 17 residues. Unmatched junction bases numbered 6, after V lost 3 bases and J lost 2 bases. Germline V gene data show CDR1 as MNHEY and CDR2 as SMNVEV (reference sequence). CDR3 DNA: TGTGCCAGCAGTTTCCTACGACTAGCGGGAACCTACAATGAGCAGTTCTTC. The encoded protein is CASSFLRLAGTYNEQFF.

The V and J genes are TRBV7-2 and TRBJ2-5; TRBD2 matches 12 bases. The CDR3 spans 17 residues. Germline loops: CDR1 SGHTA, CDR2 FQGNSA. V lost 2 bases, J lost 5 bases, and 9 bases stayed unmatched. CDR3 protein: CASSLNLLAGGLETQYF. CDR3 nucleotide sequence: TGTGCCAGCAGCTTAAATCTCCTAGCGGGAGGGCTTGAGACCCAGTACTTC.

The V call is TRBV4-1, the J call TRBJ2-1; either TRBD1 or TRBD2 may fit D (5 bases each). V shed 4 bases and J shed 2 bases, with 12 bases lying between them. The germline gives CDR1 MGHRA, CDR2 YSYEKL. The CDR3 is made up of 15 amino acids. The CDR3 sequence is CASSPGTGPYNEQFF. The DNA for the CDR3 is TGCGCCAGCAGCCCGGGGACGGGTCCCTACAATGAGCAGTTCTTC.

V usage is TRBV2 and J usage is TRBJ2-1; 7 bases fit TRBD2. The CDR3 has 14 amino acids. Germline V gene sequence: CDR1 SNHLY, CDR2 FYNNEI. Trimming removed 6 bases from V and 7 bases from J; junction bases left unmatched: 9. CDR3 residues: CASRVGGSGNEQFF. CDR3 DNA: TGTGCCAGCAGGGTCGGGGGGAGCGGGAATGAGCAGTTCTTC.

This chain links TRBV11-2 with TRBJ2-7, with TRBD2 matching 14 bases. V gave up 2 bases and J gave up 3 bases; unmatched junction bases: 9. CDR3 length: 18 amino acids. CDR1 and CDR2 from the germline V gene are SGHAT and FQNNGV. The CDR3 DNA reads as TGTGCCAGCAGCTTAAGACTAGCGGGAGGGCCCCAGGACTACGAGCAGTACTTC. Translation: CASSLRLAGGPQDYEQYF.

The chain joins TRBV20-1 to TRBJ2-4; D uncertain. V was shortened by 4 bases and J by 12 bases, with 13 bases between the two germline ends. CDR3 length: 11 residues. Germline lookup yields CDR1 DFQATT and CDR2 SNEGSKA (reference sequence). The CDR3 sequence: CSATPNADQYF. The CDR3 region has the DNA TGCAGTGCTACGCCTAACGCCGATCAGTACTTC.

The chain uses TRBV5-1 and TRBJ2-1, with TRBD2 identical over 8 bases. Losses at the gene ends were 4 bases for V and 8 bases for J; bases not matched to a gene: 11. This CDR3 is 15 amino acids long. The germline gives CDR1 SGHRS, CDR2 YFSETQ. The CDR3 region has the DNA TGCGCCAGCAGCCCCGGGAGCGGGAGACGACATGAGCAGTTCTTC. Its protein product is CASSPGSGRRHEQFF.

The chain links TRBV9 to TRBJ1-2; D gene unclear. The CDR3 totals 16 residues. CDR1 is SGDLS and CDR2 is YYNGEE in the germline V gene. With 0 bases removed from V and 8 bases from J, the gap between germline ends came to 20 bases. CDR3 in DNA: TGTGCCAGCAGCGTAGAAGGTGATTTGAGGGCGCGGGGCTACACCTTC. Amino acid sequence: CASSVEGDLRARGYTF.